These 10 T cell receptor beta chains were sequenced from one sample in a study of graft-versus-host responses after intestinal transplantation. The assay was immunoSEQ multiplex PCR, and TCRdb's table has in-frame clones only and misses some. The sample lists approximately 9,800 clones, 31% occurring once. The sample was alloreactive CD4+ T cells from a mixed lymphocyte reaction culture, taken before transplantation. Specified subset: CFSE-low proliferating T cells sorted from roughly six-day pre-transplant mixed lymphocyte reaction (GvH or HvG direction). The receptors come from a human patient who was an organ donor for intestinal transplantation.

Within the sample, this clone is medium-sized. V gene TRBV19 combines with J gene TRBJ1-3, with a tentative D call TRBD1 (5 bases). The CDR3 is 16 residues long. CDR1 and CDR2 from the germline V gene are LNHDA and SQIVND (reference sequence). The V and J ends lost 7 bases and 3 bases respectively, with 19 bases between them. CDR3 in DNA: TGTGCCAGTACCGTTACCGGGACGAGCGGTGGAAACACCATATATTTT. It translates to CASTVTGTSGGNTIYF.

V usage is TRBV7-2 and J usage is TRBJ2-3; TRBD2 agrees at 9 bases. J gave up 4 bases and V 5 bases, and 7 bases lay outside the gene matches. CDR3 length: 15 amino acids. Germline V gives CDR1 SGHTA, CDR2 FQGNSA. The CDR3 nucleotides read TGTGCCAGCAGCCCCGGGACTAGCTACGCAGATACGCAGTATTTT. Protein sequence: CASSPGTSYADTQYF. Full variable domain (missing parts from reference TRBV7-2 and TRBJ2-3): GAGVSQSPSNKVTEKGKDVELRCDPISGHTALYWYRQSLGQGLEFLIYFQGNSAPDKSGLPSDRFSAERTGGSVSTLTIQRTQQEDSAVYLCASSPGTSYADTQYFGPGTRLTVL.

The V call is TRBV6-6, the J call TRBJ2-7; D is ambiguous. Looked up from germline, CDR1 is MNHNY and CDR2 is SVGAGI (reference sequence). The CDR3 is made up of 13 amino acids. V was shortened by 0 bases and J by 5 bases, with 8 bases between the two germline ends. In nucleotides, the CDR3 is TGTGCCAGCAGTTACTCCCGCCTCCACGAGCAGTACTTC. This sequence encodes CASSYSRLHEQYF.

The chain joins TRBV20-1 to TRBJ2-7; no reliable D call. Trimming removed 6 bases from V and 1 base from J, with 7 bases in between. The germline CDR1 and CDR2 sequences are DFQATT and SNEGSKA (reference sequence). The CDR3 loop spans 11 amino acids. The CDR3 DNA follows: TGCAGTGCCTCGCCGTCCTACGAGCAGTACTTC. Translation gives CSASPSYEQYF.

V and J are TRBV12-5 and TRBJ2-5; D perhaps matches TRBD2 (5 bases). The CDR3 runs 14 residues. Germline assignment: CDR1 LGHNT and CDR2 FRNRAP. V was trimmed by 2 bases and J by 5 bases, leaving 12 bases between them. CDR3: CASGLRLTGETQYF. CDR3 DNA: TGTGCTAGTGGTTTGCGCCTCACGGGGGAGACCCAGTACTTC.

This clone is deemed medium-sized (0.01 to 0.1%). The V and J genes are TRBV5-1 and TRBJ2-3; TRBD1 agrees at 9 bases. CDR1 is SGHRS and CDR2 is YFSETQ in the germline V gene. The CDR3 is 13 amino acids. The junction had 3 bases not matched to a gene; V was cut back by 4 bases and J by 6 bases. For the CDR3, the DNA is TGCGCCAGCAGCCGACAGGGGGTCGATACGCAGTATTTT. Translation gives CASSRQGVDTQYF.

This clone was observed a handful of times. The rearrangement links TRBV11-1 to TRBJ1-2, with 7 bases identical to TRBD1. The CDR3 is 13 residues long. Germline values: CDR1 SGHAT, CDR2 FQDESV (reference sequence). Trimming took 5 bases from V and 4 from J; bases not matched to a gene: 4. The CDR3 region is CASSQRGRYGYTF. CDR3 DNA sequence: TGTGCCAGCAGCCAGAGGGGGCGCTATGGCTACACCTTC.

DNA for the CDR3: TGTGCCAGCAGTTACTCAGATCAGCCCCAGCATTTT. Its translation: CASSYSDQPQHF. The chain carries TRBV6-6 and TRBJ1-5; D not certain. The CDR3 runs to 12 residues. Trimming removed 0 bases at V and 5 bases at J, with 2 bases between. The germline gives CDR1 MNHNY, CDR2 SVGAGI (reference sequence).

This clone qualifies as medium-sized. The chain combines TRBV12-5 with TRBJ1-1; maybe TRBD1 (6 bases). Germline V lookup: CDR1 LGHNT, CDR2 FRNRAP. V was clipped by 3 bases and J by 1 base, with 6 bases between them. The CDR3 is made up of 13 amino acids. CDR3 in DNA: TGTGCTAGTGGTTTCAGGGGGAACACTGAAGCTTTCTTT. Protein: CASGFRGNTEAFF.

This chain uses TRBV27 with TRBJ2-7; D call uncertain. V was shortened by 6 bases and J by 2 bases, with 11 bases between the two germline ends. The CDR3 is 13 residues long. CDR1 is MNHEY, CDR2 SMNVEV, per germline (reference sequence). CDR3 bases: TGTGCCAGCAGCCCCCGCGAGACCTACGAGCAGTACTTC. Its protein product is CASSPRETYEQYF.